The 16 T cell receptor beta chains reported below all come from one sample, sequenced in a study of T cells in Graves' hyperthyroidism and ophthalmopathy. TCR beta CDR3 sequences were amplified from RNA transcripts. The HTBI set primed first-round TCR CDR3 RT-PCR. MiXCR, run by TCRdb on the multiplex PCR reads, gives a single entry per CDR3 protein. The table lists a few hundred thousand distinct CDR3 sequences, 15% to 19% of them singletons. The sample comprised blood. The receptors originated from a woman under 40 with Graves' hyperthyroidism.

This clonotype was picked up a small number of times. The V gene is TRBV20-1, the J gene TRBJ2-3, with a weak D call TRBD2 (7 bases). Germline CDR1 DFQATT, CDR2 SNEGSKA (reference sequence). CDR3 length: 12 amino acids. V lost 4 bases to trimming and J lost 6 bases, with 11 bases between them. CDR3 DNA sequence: TGCAGTGCTATAGGGGGGGTGGATACGCAGTATTTT. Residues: CSAIGGVDTQYF.

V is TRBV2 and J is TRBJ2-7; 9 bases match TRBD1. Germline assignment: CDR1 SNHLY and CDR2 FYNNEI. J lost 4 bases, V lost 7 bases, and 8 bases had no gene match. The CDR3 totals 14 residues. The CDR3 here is CASTTGTGWYEQYF. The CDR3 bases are TGTGCCAGCACAACCGGGACAGGGTGGTACGAGCAGTACTTC.

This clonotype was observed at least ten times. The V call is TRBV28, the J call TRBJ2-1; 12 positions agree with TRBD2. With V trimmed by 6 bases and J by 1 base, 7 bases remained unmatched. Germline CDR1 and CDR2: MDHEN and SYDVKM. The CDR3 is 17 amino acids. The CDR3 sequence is CASSPRTSGVSYNEQFF. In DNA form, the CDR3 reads TGTGCCAGCAGCCCTAGGACTAGCGGGGTTTCCTACAATGAGCAGTTCTTC.

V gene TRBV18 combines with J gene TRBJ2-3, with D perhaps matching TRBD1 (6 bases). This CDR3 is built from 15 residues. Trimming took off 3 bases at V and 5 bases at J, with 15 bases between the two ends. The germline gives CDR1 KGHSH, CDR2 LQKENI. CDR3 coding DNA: TGTGCCAGCTCACCGGCCGCAGGGGCGGGAGATACGCAGTATTTT. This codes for CASSPAAGAGDTQYF.

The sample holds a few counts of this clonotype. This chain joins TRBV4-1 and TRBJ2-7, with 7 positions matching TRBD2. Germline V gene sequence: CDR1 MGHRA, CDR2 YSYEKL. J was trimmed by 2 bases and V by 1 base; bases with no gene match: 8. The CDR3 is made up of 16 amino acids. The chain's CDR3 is CASSQAPGLKTYEQYF. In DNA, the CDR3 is TGCGCCAGCAGCCAAGCTCCGGGACTAAAAACCTACGAGCAGTACTTC.

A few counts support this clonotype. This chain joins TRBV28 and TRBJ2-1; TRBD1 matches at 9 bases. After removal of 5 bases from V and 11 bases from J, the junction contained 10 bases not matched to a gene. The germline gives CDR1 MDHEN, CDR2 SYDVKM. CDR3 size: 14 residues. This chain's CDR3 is CASSLTGGAWKQFF. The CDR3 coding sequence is TGTGCCAGCAGTCTAACAGGGGGCGCTTGGAAGCAGTTCTTC.

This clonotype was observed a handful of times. The CDR3: CSVEAGTSGIHEQFF. The DNA of the CDR3 is TGCAGCGTTGAAGCGGGGACTAGCGGGATTCATGAGCAGTTCTTC. J is TRBJ2-1 and V is TRBV29-1; 13 nucleotides match TRBD2. Germline assignment: CDR1 SQVTM and CDR2 ANQGSEA. V gave up 1 base and J gave up 8 bases; unmatched junction bases: 5. This CDR3 has 15 amino acids.

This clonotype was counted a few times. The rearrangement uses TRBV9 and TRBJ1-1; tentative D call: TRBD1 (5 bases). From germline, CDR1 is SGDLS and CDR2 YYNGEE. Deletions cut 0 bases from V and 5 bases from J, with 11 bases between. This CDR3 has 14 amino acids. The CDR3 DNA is TGTGCCAGCAGCGTAGACCCGGGGCGGACTGAAGCTTTCTTT. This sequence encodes CASSVDPGRTEAFF.

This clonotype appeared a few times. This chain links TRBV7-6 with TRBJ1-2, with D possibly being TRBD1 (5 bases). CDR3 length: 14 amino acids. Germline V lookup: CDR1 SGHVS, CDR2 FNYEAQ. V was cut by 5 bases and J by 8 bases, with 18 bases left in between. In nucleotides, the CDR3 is TGTGCCAGCAGCCAGGGCGGGCCTTCTCGGGGCTACACCTTC. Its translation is CASSQGGPSRGYTF.

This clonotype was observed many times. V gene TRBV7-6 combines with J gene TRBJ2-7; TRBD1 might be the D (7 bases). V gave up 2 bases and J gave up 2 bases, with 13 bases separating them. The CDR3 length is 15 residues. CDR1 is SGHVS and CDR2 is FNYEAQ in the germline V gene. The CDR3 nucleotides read TGTGCCAGCAGCTTAAGGAGGGACAGTGCCTACGAGCAGTACTTC. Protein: CASSLRRDSAYEQYF.

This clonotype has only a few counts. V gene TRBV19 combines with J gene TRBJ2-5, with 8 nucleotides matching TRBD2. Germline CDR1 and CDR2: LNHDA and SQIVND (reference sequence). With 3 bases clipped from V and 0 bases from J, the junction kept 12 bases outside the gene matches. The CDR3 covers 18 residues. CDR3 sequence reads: CASSMRPGLAQYQETQYF. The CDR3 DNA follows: TGTGCCAGTAGTATGCGCCCCGGACTAGCACAGTACCAAGAGACCCAGTACTTC.

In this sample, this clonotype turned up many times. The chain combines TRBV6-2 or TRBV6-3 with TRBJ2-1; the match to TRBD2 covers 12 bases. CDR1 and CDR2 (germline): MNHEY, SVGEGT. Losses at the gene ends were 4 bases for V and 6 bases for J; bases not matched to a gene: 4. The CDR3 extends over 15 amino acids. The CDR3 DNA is TGTGCCAGCAGTTCGGGGACTAGCGGGCTCAATGAGCAGTTCTTC. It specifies CASSSGTSGLNEQFF.

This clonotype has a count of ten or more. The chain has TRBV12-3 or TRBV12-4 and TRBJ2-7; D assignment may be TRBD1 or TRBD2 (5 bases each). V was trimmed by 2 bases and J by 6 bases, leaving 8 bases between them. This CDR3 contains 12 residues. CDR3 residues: CASSLWGSEQYF. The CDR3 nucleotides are TGTGCCAGCAGTTTATGGGGGAGCGAGCAGTACTTC.

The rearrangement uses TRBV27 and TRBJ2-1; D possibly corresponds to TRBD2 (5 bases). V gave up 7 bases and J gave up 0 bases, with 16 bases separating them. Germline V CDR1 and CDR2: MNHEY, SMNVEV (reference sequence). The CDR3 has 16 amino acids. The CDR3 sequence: CASNPRGSFSYNEQFF. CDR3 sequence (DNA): TGTGCCAGCAACCCCCGAGGGTCCTTCTCCTACAATGAGCAGTTCTTC.

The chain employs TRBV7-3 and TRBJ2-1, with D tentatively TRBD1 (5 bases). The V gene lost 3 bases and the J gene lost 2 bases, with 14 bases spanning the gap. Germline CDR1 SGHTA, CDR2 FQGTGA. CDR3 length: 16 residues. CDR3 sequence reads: CASSLLGLHPYNEQFF. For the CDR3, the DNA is TGTGCCAGCAGCTTGTTGGGGCTCCACCCCTACAATGAGCAGTTCTTC. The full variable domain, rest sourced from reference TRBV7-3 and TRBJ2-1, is GAGVSQTPSNKVTEKGKYVELRCDPISGHTALYWYRQSLGQGPEFLIYFQGTGAADDSGLPNDRFFAVRPEGSVSTLKIQRTERGDSAVYLCASSLLGLHPYNEQFFGPGTRLTVL.

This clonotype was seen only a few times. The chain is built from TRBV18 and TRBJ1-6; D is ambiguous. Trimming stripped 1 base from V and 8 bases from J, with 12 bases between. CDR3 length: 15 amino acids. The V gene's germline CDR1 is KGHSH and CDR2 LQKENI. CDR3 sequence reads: CASSPRTVRDSPLHF. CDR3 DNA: TGTGCCAGCTCACCACGAACAGTTCGAGATTCACCCCTCCACTTT.